These 11 T cell receptor beta chains came from one sample sequenced in a study of blood T cells in healthy people across ages. Primed by a sample-barcoded 5' primer and a J-beta primer mix, a second PCR proceeded for 7 to 11 cycles. In TCRdb, the 5' RACE reads were re-called with MiXCR into one record per CDR3 protein. The sample has over a million distinct CDR3 sequences, less than 50% seen once. Sequencing was done on a sample of blood. The origin of the receptors is a woman aged 60-75 years in good health.

This clonotype was counted a single time. This rearrangement joins TRBV27 to TRBJ1-1; maybe TRBD1 (6 bases). CDR1 and CDR2 (germline): MNHEY, SMNVEV (reference sequence). The CDR3 loop spans 14 amino acids. V lost 6 bases and J 5 bases, leaving 16 bases between the germline ends. CDR3 DNA sequence: TGTGCCAGCAGATTACAGGGCTTTGGAACTGAAGCTTTCTTT. It translates to CASRLQGFGTEAFF.

The chain combines TRBV25-1 with TRBJ1-1, with TRBD1 as a possible D gene (5 bases). Deletions cut 6 bases from V and 1 base from J, with 15 bases between. Germline values: CDR1 MGHDK, CDR2 SYGVNS. The CDR3 extends over 15 amino acids. CDR3 loop: CASRASQGENTEAFF. The CDR3 DNA sequence: TGTGCCAGCAGGGCCAGCCAGGGAGAGAACACTGAAGCTTTCTTT.

The V gene is TRBV29-1, the J gene TRBJ2-7; 7 nucleotides line up with TRBD1. Germline V gene lookup returns CDR1 SQVTM and CDR2 ANQGSEA. With V trimmed by 4 bases and J by 2 bases, 5 bases remained unmatched. CDR3 size: 13 residues. CDR3 sequence reads: CSVVSGTAYEQYF. CDR3 DNA sequence: TGCAGCGTTGTGTCCGGGACAGCCTACGAGCAGTACTTC.

The rearrangement uses TRBV11-3 and TRBJ2-2; D ambiguous. With 3 bases removed from V and 4 bases from J, the gap between germline ends came to 6 bases. The CDR3 covers 13 residues. CDR1 and CDR2 from the germline V gene are SGHNT and YENEEA. This CDR3 reads CASSFVTTGELFF. In DNA, the CDR3 is TGTGCCAGCAGCTTCGTTACCACCGGGGAGCTGTTTTTT.

This clonotype showed up just a few times. The chain couples TRBV29-1 to TRBJ1-2, with D unclear. The CDR3 spans 13 residues. The germline V gene encodes CDR1 SQVTM and CDR2 ANQGSEA. Deletions cut 5 bases from V and 4 bases from J, with 14 bases between. CDR3 amino acids: CSVPTGISYGYTF. CDR3 sequence (DNA): TGCAGCGTTCCAACGGGGATATCCTATGGCTACACCTTC.

This chain links TRBV7-6 with TRBJ1-4, with TRBD1 as a possible D gene (6 bases). V was shortened by 2 bases and J by 4 bases, with 11 bases between the two germline ends. Germline CDR1 SGHVS, CDR2 FNYEAQ. There are 15 residues in the CDR3. In DNA form, the CDR3 reads TGTGCCAGCAGCTTATCGCAGGGGCTTAATGAAAAACTGTTTTTT. This gives the protein CASSLSQGLNEKLFF.

V usage is TRBV6-5 and J usage is TRBJ2-1; no clear D gene. Trimming pared 4 bases from V and 4 bases from J, leaving 23 bases between. The CDR3 runs 18 residues. Germline V gene sequence: CDR1 MNHEY, CDR2 SVGAGI. The CDR3 loop reads CASSSLRLRSITYNEQFF. The CDR3 DNA reads TGTGCCAGCAGTTCCCTTCGGTTACGGTCTATAACATACAATGAGCAGTTCTTC.

This clonotype was picked up one time. The J gene is TRBJ1-1, the V gene TRBV5-1; no clear D. Trimming took 3 bases from V and 3 from J, leaving 3 bases between them. The CDR3 is 11 residues long. Germline V gene sequence: CDR1 SGHRS, CDR2 YFSETQ. The CDR3 loop reads CASSSYTEAFF. The DNA for the CDR3 is TGCGCCAGCAGCTCATACACTGAAGCTTTCTTT.

The chain couples TRBV5-1 to TRBJ2-1, with 8 bases lining up with TRBD2. The CDR3 is made up of 17 amino acids. Germline V CDR1 and CDR2: SGHRS, YFSETQ. The trim removed 1 base at V and 0 bases at J, leaving 6 bases unmatched. The DNA of the CDR3 is TGCGCCAGCAGCTTGACGGACAGCGGGAGCTCCTACAATGAGCAGTTCTTC. Translating gives CASSLTDSGSSYNEQFF. Combining the CDR3 with reference TRBV5-1 and TRBJ2-1 gives the whole variable domain KAGVTQTPRYLIKTRGQQVTLSCSPISGHRSVSWYQQTPGQGLQFLFEYFSETQRNKGNFPGRFSGRQFSNSRSEMNVSTLELGDSALYLCASSLTDSGSSYNEQFFGPGTRLTVL.

The V gene is TRBV3-1, the J gene TRBJ1-6; 9 bases line up with TRBD1. The CDR3 consists of 15 residues. Germline V lookup: CDR1 LGHDT, CDR2 YNNKEL (reference sequence). The V segment lost 3 bases and the J segment 10 bases; nucleotides outside the gene matches: 7. CDR3 amino acids: CASSHWTGVGSPLHF. DNA of the CDR3: TGTGCCAGCAGCCACTGGACAGGGGTTGGATCACCCCTCCACTTT.

The chain has TRBV7-8 and TRBJ1-2, with TRBD1 matching over 7 bases. Trimming removed 4 bases from V and 1 base from J; junction bases left unmatched: 18. The germline V gene has CDR1 SGHVS and CDR2 FQNEAQ. The CDR3 is 19 amino acids. The CDR3 DNA reads as TGTGCCAGCAGCTCCCCTTCGTTAATGACAGGGCGAAATAACTATGGCTACACCTTC. Translation: CASSSPSLMTGRNNYGYTF.